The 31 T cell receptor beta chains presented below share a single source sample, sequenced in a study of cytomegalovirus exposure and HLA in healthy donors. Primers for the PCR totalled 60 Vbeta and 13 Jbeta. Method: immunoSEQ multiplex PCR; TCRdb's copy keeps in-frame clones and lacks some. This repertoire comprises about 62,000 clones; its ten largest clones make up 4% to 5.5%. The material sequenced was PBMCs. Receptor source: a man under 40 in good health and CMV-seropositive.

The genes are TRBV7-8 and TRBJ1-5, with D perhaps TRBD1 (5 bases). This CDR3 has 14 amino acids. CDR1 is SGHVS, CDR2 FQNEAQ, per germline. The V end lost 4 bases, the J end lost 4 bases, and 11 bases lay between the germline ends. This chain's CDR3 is CASSWGVGNQPQHF. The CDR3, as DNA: TGTGCCAGCAGCTGGGGGGTCGGGAATCAGCCCCAGCATTTT. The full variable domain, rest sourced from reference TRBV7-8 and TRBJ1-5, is GAGVSQSPRYKVAKRGQDVALRCDPISGHVSLFWYQQALGQGPEFLTYFQNEAQLDKSGLPSDRFFAERPEGSVSTLKIQRTQQEDSAVYLCASSWGVGNQPQHFGDGTRLSIL.

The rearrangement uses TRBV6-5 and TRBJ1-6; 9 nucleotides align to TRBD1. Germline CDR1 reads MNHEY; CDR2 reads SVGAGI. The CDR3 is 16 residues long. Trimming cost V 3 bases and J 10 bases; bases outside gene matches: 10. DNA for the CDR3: TGTGCCAGCAGTTATTCTAAGGGACAGGGAAAATCACCCCTCCACTTT. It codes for CASSYSKGQGKSPLHF.

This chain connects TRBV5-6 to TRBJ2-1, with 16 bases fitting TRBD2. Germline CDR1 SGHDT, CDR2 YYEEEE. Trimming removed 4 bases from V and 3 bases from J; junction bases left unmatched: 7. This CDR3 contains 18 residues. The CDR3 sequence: CASSRDGTSGRDYNEQFF. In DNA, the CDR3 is TGTGCCAGCAGCCGAGACGGGACTAGCGGGAGGGACTACAATGAGCAGTTCTTC. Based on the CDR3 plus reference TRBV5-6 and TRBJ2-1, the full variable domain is DAGVTQSPTHLIKTRGQQVTLRCSPKSGHDTVSWYQQALGQGPQFIFQYYEEEERQRGNFPDRFSGHQFPNYSSELNVNALLLGDSALYLCASSRDGTSGRDYNEQFFGPGTRLTVL.

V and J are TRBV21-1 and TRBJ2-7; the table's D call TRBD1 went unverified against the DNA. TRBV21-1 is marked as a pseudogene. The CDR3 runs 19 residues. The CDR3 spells CASSNDPDRGHTNLYEQYF. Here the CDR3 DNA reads TGTGCCAGCAGCAACGACCCGGACAGGGGGCACACCAATTTATACGAGCAGTACTTC.

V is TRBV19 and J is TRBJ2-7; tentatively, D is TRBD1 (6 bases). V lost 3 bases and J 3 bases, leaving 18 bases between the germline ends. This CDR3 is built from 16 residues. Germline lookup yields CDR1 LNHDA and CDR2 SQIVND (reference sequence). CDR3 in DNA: TGTGCCAGTAGTATTAATTTGGGGCAGGGGAACTACGAGCAGTACTTC. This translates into CASSINLGQGNYEQYF.

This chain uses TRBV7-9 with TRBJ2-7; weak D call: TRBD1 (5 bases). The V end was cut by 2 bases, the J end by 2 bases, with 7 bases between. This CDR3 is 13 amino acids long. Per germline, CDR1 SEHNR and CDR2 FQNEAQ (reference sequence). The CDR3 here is CASSLHRTYEQYF. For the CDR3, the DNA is TGTGCCAGCAGCTTACACAGGACCTACGAGCAGTACTTC.

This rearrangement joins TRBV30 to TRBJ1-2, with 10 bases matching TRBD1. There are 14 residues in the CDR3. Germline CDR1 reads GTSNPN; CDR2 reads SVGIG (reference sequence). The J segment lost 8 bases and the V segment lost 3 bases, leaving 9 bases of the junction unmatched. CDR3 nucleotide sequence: TGTGCCTGGAGCACCGGGACAGGGGATGGAGGCTACACCTTC. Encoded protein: CAWSTGTGDGGYTF.

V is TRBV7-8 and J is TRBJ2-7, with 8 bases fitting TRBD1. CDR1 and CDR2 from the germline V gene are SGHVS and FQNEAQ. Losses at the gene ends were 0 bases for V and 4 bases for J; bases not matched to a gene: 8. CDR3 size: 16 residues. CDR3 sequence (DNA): TGTGCCAGCAGCTTAGCGGACTCGTACAGGGGGTACGAGCAGTACTTC. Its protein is CASSLADSYRGYEQYF.

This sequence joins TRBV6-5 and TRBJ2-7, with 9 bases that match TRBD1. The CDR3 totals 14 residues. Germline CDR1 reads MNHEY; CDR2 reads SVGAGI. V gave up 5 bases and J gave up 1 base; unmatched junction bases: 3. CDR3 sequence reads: CASSHDRGSYEQYF. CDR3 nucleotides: TGTGCCAGCAGTCACGACAGGGGGTCCTACGAGCAGTACTTC.

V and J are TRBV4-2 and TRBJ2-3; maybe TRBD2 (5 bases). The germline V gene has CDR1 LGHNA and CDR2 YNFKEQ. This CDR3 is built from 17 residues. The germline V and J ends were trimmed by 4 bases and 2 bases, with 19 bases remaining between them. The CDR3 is CASSRGGVATFTDTQYF. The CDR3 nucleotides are TGTGCCAGCAGCCGTGGCGGAGTAGCGACTTTCACAGATACGCAGTATTTT.

Here the CDR3 DNA reads TGCAGCGTTCAGCGACAGGGCACGGGAGAAGCTTTCTTT. This encodes CSVQRQGTGEAFF. This chain connects TRBV29-1 to TRBJ1-1, with 7 positions matching TRBD1. Per the germline V gene, CDR1 is SQVTM and CDR2 is ANQGSEA. V was pared by 5 bases and J by 8 bases, with 11 bases of the junction left unmatched. The CDR3 extends over 13 amino acids.

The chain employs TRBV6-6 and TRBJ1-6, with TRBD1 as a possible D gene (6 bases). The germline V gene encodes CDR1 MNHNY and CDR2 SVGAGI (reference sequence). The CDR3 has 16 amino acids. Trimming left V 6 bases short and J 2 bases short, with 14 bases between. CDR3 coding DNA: TGTGCCAGCAGGGAAAACAGGGATACCTATAATTCACCCCTCCACTTT. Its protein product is CASRENRDTYNSPLHF.

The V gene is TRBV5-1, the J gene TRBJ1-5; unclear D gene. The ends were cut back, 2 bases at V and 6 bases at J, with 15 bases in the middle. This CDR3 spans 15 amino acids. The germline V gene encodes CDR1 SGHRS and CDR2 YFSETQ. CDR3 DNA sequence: TGCGCCAGCAGCTTTGGTACGGCTCCGGGTCAGCCCCAGCATTTT. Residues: CASSFGTAPGQPQHF. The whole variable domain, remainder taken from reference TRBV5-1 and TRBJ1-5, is KAGVTQTPRYLIKTRGQQVTLSCSPISGHRSVSWYQQTPGQGLQFLFEYFSETQRNKGNFPGRFSGRQFSNSRSEMNVSTLELGDSALYLCASSFGTAPGQPQHFGDGTRLSIL.

The CDR3 is CASSEAATAMNYGYTF. CDR3 bases: TGTGCCAGCAGTGAAGCAGCGACAGCTATGAACTATGGCTACACCTTC. The chain couples TRBV6-1 to TRBJ1-2, with a possible D match to TRBD1 (5 bases). This CDR3 has 16 residues. Germline loops: CDR1 MNHNS, CDR2 SASEGT. V lost 0 bases and J lost 2, with 13 bases in between.

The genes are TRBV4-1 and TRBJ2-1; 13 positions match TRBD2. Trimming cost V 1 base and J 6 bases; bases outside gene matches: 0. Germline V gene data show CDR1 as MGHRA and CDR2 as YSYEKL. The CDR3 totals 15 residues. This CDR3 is CASSQGLAGGNEQFF. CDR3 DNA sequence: TGCGCCAGCAGCCAAGGACTAGCGGGAGGCAATGAGCAGTTCTTC.

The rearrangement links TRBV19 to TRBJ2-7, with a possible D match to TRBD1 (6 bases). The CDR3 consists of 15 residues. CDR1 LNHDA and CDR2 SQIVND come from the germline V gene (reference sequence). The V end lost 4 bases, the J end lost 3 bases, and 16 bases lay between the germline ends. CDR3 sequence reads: CASSTGERGFYEQYF. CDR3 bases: TGTGCCAGTAGTACAGGGGAAAGGGGATTCTACGAGCAGTACTTC.

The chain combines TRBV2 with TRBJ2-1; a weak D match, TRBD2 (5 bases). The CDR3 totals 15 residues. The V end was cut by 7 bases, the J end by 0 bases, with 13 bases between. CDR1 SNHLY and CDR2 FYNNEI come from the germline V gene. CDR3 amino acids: CASTDPGISYNEQFF. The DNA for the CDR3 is TGTGCCAGCACCGACCCGGGGATCTCCTACAATGAGCAGTTCTTC.

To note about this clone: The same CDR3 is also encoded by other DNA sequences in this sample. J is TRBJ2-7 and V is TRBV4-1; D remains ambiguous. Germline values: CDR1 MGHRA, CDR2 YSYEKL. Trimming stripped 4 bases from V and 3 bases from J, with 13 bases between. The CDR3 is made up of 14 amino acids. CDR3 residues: CASSRPDLVYEQYF. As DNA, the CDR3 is TGCGCCAGCAGCCGCCCCGACTTGGTCTACGAGCAGTACTTC.

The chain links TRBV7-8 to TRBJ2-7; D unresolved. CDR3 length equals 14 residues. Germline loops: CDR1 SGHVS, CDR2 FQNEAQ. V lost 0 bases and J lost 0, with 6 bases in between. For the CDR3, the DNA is TGTGCCAGCAGCTTAGCAGAGGCCTCCTACGAGCAGTACTTC. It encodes CASSLAEASYEQYF.

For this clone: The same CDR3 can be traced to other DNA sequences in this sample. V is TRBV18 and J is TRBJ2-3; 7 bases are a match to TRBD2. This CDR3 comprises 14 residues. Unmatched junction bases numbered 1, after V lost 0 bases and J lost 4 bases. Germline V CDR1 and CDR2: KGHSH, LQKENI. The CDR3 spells CASSPPGLADTQYF. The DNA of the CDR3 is TGTGCCAGCTCACCACCCGGACTAGCAGATACGCAGTATTTT.

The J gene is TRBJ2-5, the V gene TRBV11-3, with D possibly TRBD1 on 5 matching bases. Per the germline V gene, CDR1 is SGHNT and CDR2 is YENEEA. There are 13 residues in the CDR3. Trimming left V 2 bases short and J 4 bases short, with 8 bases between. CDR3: CASSLLGVETQYF. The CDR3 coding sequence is TGTGCCAGCAGCTTATTAGGGGTAGAGACCCAGTACTTC.

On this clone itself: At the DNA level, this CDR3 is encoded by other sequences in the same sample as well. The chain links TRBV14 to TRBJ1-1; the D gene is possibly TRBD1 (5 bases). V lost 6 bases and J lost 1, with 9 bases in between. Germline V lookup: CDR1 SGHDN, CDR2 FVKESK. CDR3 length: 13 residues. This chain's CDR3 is CASRPTGNTEAFF. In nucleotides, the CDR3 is TGTGCCAGCAGACCAACAGGGAACACTGAAGCTTTCTTT.

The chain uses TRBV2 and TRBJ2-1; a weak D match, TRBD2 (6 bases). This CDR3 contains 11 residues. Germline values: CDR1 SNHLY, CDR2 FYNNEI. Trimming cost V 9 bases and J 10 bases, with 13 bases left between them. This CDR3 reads CARSRDSEQFF. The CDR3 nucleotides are TGTGCCAGAAGTCGGGACTCCGAGCAGTTCTTC.

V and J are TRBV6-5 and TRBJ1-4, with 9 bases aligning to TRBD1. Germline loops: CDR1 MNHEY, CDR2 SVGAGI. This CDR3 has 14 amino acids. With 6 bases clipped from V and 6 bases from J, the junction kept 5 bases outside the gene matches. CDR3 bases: TGTGCCAGCAGACCGGGACAGGGATATGAAAAACTGTTTTTT. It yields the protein CASRPGQGYEKLFF.

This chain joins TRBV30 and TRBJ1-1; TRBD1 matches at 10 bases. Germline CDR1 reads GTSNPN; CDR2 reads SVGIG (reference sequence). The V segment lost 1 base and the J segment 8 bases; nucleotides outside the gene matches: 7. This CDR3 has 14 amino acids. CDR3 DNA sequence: TGTGCCTGGAGTGGACAGGGGGCTGTGAACGAAGCTTTCTTT. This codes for CAWSGQGAVNEAFF.

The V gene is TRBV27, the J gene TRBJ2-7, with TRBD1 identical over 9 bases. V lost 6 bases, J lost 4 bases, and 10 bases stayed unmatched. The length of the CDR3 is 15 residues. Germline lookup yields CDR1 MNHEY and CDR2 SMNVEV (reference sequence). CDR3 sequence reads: CASSRGGTGIYEQYF. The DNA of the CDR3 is TGTGCCAGCAGCCGGGGCGGGACAGGGATTTACGAGCAGTACTTC.

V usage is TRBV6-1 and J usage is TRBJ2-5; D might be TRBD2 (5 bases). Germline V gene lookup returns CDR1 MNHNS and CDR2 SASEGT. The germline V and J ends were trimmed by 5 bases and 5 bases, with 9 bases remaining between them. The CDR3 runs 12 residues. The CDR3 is CASSSGRETQYF. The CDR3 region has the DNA TGTGCCAGCAGTAGCGGAAGGGAGACCCAGTACTTC.

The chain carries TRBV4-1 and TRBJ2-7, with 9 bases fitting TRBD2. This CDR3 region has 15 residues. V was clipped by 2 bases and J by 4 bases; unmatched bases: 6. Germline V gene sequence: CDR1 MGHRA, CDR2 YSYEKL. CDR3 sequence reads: CASSQLESGRYEQYF. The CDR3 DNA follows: TGCGCCAGCAGCCAACTAGAAAGCGGGAGGTACGAGCAGTACTTC.

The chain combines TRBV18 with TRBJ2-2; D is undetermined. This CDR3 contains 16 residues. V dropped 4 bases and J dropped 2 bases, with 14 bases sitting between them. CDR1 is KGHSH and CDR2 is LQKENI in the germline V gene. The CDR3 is CASSQEQPKNTGELFF. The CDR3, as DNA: TGTGCCAGCTCACAGGAGCAACCCAAAAACACCGGGGAGCTGTTTTTT.

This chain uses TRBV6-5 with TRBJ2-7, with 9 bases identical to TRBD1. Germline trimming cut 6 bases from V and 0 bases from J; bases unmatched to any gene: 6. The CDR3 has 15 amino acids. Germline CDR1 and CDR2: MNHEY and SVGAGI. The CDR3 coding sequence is TGTGCCAGCAGATCACAGGGGGCGAGCTCCTACGAGCAGTACTTC. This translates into CASRSQGASSYEQYF.

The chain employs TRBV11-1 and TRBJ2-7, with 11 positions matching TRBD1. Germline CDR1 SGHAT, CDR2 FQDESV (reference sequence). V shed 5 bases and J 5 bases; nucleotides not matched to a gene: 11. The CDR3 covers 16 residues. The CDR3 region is CASSPRWGQGVNEQYF. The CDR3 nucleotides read TGTGCCAGCAGCCCCCGGTGGGGACAGGGGGTGAACGAGCAGTACTTC.